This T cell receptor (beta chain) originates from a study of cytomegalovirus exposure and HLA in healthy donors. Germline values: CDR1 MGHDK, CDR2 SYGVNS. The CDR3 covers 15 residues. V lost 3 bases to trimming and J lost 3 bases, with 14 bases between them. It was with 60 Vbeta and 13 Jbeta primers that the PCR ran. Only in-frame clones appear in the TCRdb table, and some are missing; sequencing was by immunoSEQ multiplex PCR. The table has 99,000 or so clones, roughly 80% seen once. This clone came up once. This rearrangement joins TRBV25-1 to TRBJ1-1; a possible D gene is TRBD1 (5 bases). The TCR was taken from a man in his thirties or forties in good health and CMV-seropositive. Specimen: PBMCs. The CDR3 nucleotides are TGTGCCAGCAGTGAGAACAAGGGGTTCGACACTGAAGCTTTCTTT. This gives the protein CASSENKGFDTEAFF.